Described below is a single T cell receptor beta chain sequence and its context. V lost 3 bases, J lost 1 base, and 11 bases lay in between. The CDR3 has 14 amino acids. Germline V gene sequence: CDR1 GTSNPN, CDR2 SVGIG (reference sequence). The data are from a study of blood T cell repertoires in COVID-19. Study at large: From the United States, Italy and Spain came samples of acute and convalescent COVID-19. The analysed material was cDNA or gDNA that came from T cells, B-cell-depleted T cells, or PBMCs.

As originally analysed: Reference gene primer amplification gave estimated nucleated cell counts. Some clones are missing from TCRdb's copy, which holds only in-frame ones; the method was immunoSEQ multiplex PCR. D and trimming were read from the DNA, whereas the V and J calls and clone size are those reported in that table. There are some 150,000 clones in the sample; roughly 83% occur only once, and 9% to 14% lies in the top ten. Sequenced material: peripheral blood. The chain couples TRBV30 to TRBJ2-3; perhaps TRBD2 as D (6 bases). This receptor was obtained from a woman aged 60-75 years with COVID-19, enrolled during active disease. The CDR3, as DNA: TGTGCCTGGAGGGAGGACTATCGCACAGATACGCAGTATTTT. It is translated as CAWREDYRTDTQYF.